These T cell receptor beta chains were read from a single sample in a study of blood T cell repertoires in COVID-19. Assay: immunoSEQ multiplex PCR; the TCRdb copy retains only in-frame clones and omits some. The sample holds 350,000 to 400,000 clones, about 90% seen once. Sequences were obtained from PBMCs or T cells enriched from blood (not recorded which). Receptors originate from a woman aged 25 to 39 who had recovered from COVID-19. The CDR3 runs from the conserved cysteine through the conserved F or W. Fields, in order: V gene, clone size, J gene, D gene, CDR3 length, CDR3 DNA, CDR3 protein. A D gene is named only where the DNA matches it firmly. Clone size appears in some rows only: once, few, many, or a class for an expanded clone.

TRBV7-2	-	TRBJ1-5	TRBD1	14	TGTGCCAGCAGCTTGACAGGGAGCAATCAGCCCCAGCATTTT	CASSLTGSNQPQHF
TRBV11-3	-	TRBJ2-1	-	15	TGTGCCAGCAGCTTGGAAGGGGGTCCCTACAATGAGCAGTTCTTC	CASSLEGGPYNEQFF
TRBV18	-	TRBJ1-5	TRBD1	16	TGTGCCAGCTCACGGGACTGGGACAGTAGCAATCAGCCCCAGCATTTT	CASSRDWDSSNQPQHF
TRBV5-1	-	TRBJ2-1	TRBD2	15	TGCGCCAGCAGCTTGGTGCGGGGGACCGGGAATGAGCAGTTCTTC	CASSLVRGTGNEQFF
TRBV12-3/TRBV12-4	once	TRBJ1-6	-	12	TGTGCCAGCAGTTTTAATAATTCACCCCTCCACTTT	CASSFNNSPLHF
TRBV4-3	-	TRBJ2-7	TRBD1	16	TGCGCCAGCAGCCAAGTTAAAGGACAGGGGAAATTGGAGCAGTACTTC	CASSQVKGQGKLEQYF
TRBV30	-	TRBJ2-1	-	16	TGTGCCTGGAGTGTACTTAGCCGTCGGATCTACAATGAGCAGTTCTTC	CAWSVLSRRIYNEQFF
TRBV7-9	-	TRBJ1-1	TRBD1	14	TGTGCCAGCAGCGTTGGACAGGGGGACGCTGAAGCTTTCTTT	CASSVGQGDAEAFF
TRBV14	-	TRBJ2-7	-	14	TGTGCCAGCAGCCAAGTACGGGTATCCTACGAGCAGTACTTC	CASSQVRVSYEQYF
TRBV14	-	TRBJ2-7	-	13	TGTGCCAGCAGCCAAGGGCCCACCCCCCAGCAGTACTTC	CASSQGPTPQQYF
TRBV5-6	-	TRBJ1-2	TRBD1	15	TGTGCCAGCAGCACCGGGACAGACCCTTCCTATGGCTACACCTTC	CASSTGTDPSYGYTF
TRBV27	-	TRBJ1-2	TRBD1	14	TGTGCCAGCAGGTCCGGGACAGGGGTAATCGGCTACACCTTC	CASRSGTGVIGYTF